This paragraph covers one TCR beta chain sequence. Its antigen is not known. This entry is derived from a study of a mutant IDH1 vaccine in newly diagnosed glioma. Overall study context: Radiotherapy, temozolomide, or both had been given previously, and both were given to most. Whole-study findings and limits: Changes in top peripheral clonotypes did not appear linked to pseudoprogression.

Noted time point: week 35, safety follow-up. A 20-mer mutant IDH1 peptide at 300 ug was injected subcutaneously with topical imiquimod. Astrocytomas found in donors were new, WHO grade 3 or 4, IDH1-mutant and ATRX-lost. Here immunoSEQ multiplex PCR was the method, and the copy in TCRdb shows in-frame clones only, minus some. The sample holds roughly 64,000 clones; about 74% are singletons and the top ten take approximately 4.8%. Germline-derived CDR1 and CDR2 are GTSNPN and SVGIG (reference sequence). The CDR3 covers 11 residues. V lost 8 bases, J lost 5 bases, and 13 bases lay in between. The V and J genes are TRBV30 and TRBJ2-7, with D tentatively TRBD1 or TRBD2 (5 bases each). The source was PBMCs, collected from a glioma patient whose treatment included an IDH1 peptide vaccine. The TCR was taken from a man in his fifties or sixties with glioma. CDR3 bases: TGTGCCAGTCGAGGGGCCAACGAGCAGTACTTC. It encodes CASRGANEQYF. Drawing the rest from reference TRBV30 and TRBJ2-7, the complete variable domain is SQTIHQWPATLVQPVGSPLSLECTVEGTSNPNLYWYRQAAGRGLQLLFYSVGIGQISSEVPQNLSASRPQDRQFILSSKKLLLSDSGFYLCASRGANEQYFGPGTRLTVT.